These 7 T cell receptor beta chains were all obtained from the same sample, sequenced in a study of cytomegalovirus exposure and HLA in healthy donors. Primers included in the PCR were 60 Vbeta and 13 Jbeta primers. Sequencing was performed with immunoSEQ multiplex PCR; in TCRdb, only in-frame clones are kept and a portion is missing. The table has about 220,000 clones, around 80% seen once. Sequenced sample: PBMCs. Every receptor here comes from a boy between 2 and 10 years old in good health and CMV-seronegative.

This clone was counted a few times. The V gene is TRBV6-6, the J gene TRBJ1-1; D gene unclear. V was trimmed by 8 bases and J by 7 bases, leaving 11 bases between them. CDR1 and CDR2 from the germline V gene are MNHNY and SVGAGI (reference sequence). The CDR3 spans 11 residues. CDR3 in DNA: TGTGCCAGCCTAACCCCGAGTGAAGCTTTCTTT. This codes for CASLTPSEAFF.

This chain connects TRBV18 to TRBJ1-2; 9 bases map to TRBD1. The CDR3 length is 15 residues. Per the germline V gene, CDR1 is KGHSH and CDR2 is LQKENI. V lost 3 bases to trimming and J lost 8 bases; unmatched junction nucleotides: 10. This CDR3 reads CASSPQGQGLRGYTF. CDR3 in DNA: TGTGCCAGCTCACCCCAAGGACAGGGGTTAAGAGGCTACACCTTC.

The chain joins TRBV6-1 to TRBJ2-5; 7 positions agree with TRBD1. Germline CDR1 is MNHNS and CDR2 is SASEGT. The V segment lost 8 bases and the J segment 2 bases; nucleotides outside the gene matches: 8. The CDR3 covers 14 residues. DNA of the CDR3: TGTGCCAGCCCAGGGGGAACCCTGCAAGAGACCCAGTACTTC. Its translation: CASPGGTLQETQYF.

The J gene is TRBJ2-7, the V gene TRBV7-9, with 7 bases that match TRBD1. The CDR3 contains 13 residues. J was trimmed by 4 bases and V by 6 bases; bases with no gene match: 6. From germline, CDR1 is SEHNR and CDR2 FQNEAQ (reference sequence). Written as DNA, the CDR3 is TGTGCCAGCAGTTTCGACAGGGTATACGAGCAGTACTTC. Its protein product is CASSFDRVYEQYF.

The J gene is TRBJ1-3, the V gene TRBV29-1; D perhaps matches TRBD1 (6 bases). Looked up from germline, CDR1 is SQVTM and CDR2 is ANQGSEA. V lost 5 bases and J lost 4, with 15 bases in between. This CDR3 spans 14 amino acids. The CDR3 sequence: CSVLPTGSGNTIYF. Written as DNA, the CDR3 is TGCAGCGTTCTACCCACAGGGTCCGGAAACACCATATATTTT.

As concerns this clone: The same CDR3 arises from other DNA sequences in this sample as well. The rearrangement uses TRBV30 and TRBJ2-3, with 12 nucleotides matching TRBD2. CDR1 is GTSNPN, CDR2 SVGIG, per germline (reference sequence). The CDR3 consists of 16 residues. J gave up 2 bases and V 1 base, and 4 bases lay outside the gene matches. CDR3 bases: TGTGCCTGGAGTGGAAGACTAGCGGGGGCCACAGATACGCAGTATTTT. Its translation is CAWSGRLAGATDTQYF.

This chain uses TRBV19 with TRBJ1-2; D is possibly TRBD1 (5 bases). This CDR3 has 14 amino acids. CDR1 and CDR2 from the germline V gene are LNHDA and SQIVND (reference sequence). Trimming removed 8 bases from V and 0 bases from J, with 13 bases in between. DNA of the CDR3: TGTGCCAGTTCGACGGACAACCCTAACTATGGCTACACCTTC. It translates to CASSTDNPNYGYTF.